Below are 25 T cell receptor beta chains sequenced from a single sample in a study of cytomegalovirus exposure and HLA in healthy donors. With 60 Vbeta and 13 Jbeta primers, the PCR was carried out. Profiled with immunoSEQ multiplex PCR; TCRdb holds only in-frame clones, not every one. The table shows around 160,000 clones, with about 65% occurring only once. The specimen was PBMCs. The source is a woman younger than 35 in good health and CMV-seropositive.

The table lists this clone with a count of one. The J gene is TRBJ1-1, the V gene TRBV9; D not resolved. The CDR3 has 16 residues. V shed 4 bases and J shed 0 bases, with 16 bases lying between them. In germline, CDR1 is SGDLS, CDR2 YYNGEE. DNA for the CDR3: TGTGCCAGCAGCCCCCACGCGCTCGTCATGAACACTGAAGCTTTCTTT. It codes for CASSPHALVMNTEAFF. Full variable domain (outside the CDR3, taken from reference TRBV9 and TRBJ1-1): DSGVTQTPKHLITATGQRVTLRCSPRSGDLSVYWYQQSLDQGLQFLIQYYNGEERAKGNILERFSAQQFPDLHSELNLSSLELGDSALYFCASSPHALVMNTEAFFGQGTRLTVV.

The chain joins TRBV27 to TRBJ2-1; D is perhaps TRBD1 (6 bases). Germline CDR1 is MNHEY and CDR2 is SMNVEV (reference sequence). The CDR3 contains 16 residues. The V end lost 5 bases, the J end lost 1 base, and 15 bases lay between the germline ends. The CDR3 DNA sequence: TGTGCCAGCAGTCCCCTAGGGGGTTGGTCCTACAATGAGCAGTTCTTC. Protein sequence: CASSPLGGWSYNEQFF.

The chain couples TRBV6-5 to TRBJ1-1; 7 nucleotides agree with TRBD1. CDR3 length: 15 amino acids. Trimming took 4 bases from V and 2 from J; bases not matched to a gene: 7. Germline assignment: CDR1 MNHEY and CDR2 SVGAGI. The CDR3 DNA reads as TGTGCCAGCAGTTCGCGGACAGGAGAAAACACTGAAGCTTTCTTT. It codes for CASSSRTGENTEAFF.

This clone turned up a few times. The chain is built from TRBV5-4 and TRBJ1-5; TRBD1 matches 10 bases. Germline CDR1 and CDR2: SGHNT and YYREEE (reference sequence). After removal of 0 bases from V and 3 bases from J, the junction contained 3 bases not matched to a gene. The CDR3 length is 16 residues. DNA of the CDR3: TGTGCCAGCAGCTTGGGGGGGACAGGGGTCAATCAGCCCCAGCATTTT. It encodes CASSLGGTGVNQPQHF. The whole variable domain, filled in from reference TRBV5-4 and TRBJ1-5, reads ETGVTQSPTHLIKTRGQQVTLRCSSQSGHNTVSWYQQALGQGPQFIFQYYREEENGRGNFPPRFSGLQFPNYSSELNVNALELDDSALYLCASSLGGTGVNQPQHFGDGTRLSIL.

V and J are TRBV6-5 and TRBJ1-5, with D possibly matching TRBD1 (5 bases). Germline V gene sequence: CDR1 MNHEY, CDR2 SVGAGI. The V end was cut by 7 bases, the J end by 5 bases, with 12 bases between. This CDR3 contains 13 residues. The CDR3 spells CASKEGVDQPQHF. CDR3 sequence (DNA): TGTGCCAGCAAAGAAGGGGTTGATCAGCCCCAGCATTTT.

The chain employs TRBV27 and TRBJ2-7; 8 bases match TRBD1. The V and J ends lost 9 bases and 0 bases, in that order; junction bases with no gene match: 10. Germline CDR1 MNHEY, CDR2 SMNVEV (reference sequence). The CDR3 loop spans 15 amino acids. The CDR3 nucleotides are TGTGCCAGTACGTCCGGGACAGGCAACTCCTACGAGCAGTACTTC. It codes for CASTSGTGNSYEQYF.

This clone appeared a few times. The chain carries TRBV6-1 and TRBJ2-2; TRBD2 matches at 10 bases. Germline CDR1 is MNHNS and CDR2 is SASEGT. The CDR3 sequence is 15 residues long. V dropped 6 bases and J dropped 2; count of bases not matched to a gene: 3. CDR3: CASRLAGINTGELFF. The CDR3 DNA sequence: TGTGCCAGCAGACTAGCGGGAATAAACACCGGGGAGCTGTTTTTT.

This sequence joins TRBV4-3 and TRBJ2-2, with D unclear. The CDR3 loop spans 17 amino acids. The germline CDR1 and CDR2 sequences are LGHNA and YSLEER. The V end was cut by 4 bases, the J end by 3 bases, with 18 bases between. CDR3 residues: CASSLNYLEPYTGELFF. CDR3 DNA: TGCGCCAGCAGCCTCAATTATCTAGAACCTTACACCGGGGAGCTGTTTTTT.

This chain joins TRBV7-9 and TRBJ2-5, with a weak D call TRBD2 (6 bases). The ends were cut back, 7 bases at V and 2 bases at J, with 20 bases in the middle. The CDR3 spans 16 residues. The V gene's germline CDR1 is SEHNR and CDR2 FQNEAQ (reference sequence). The CDR3 nucleotides are TGTGCCAGCACCACGGGGCCGGCGGGGCGACAAGAGACCCAGTACTTC. It specifies CASTTGPAGRQETQYF.

The chain is built from TRBV5-8 and TRBJ1-4, with 8 bases fitting TRBD1. The V gene end was trimmed by 4 bases and the J gene end by 7 bases; junction bases not matched to a gene: 9. The germline V gene encodes CDR1 SGHTS and CDR2 YDEGEE. This CDR3 is built from 15 residues. This CDR3 is CASSRTGSVGEKLFF. CDR3 nucleotides: TGTGCCAGCAGCCGGACAGGGTCGGTGGGTGAAAAACTGTTTTTT.

This clone has more than one count but fewer than ten. J is TRBJ2-5 and V is TRBV15; maybe TRBD1 (5 bases). Deletions cut 3 bases from V and 1 base from J, with 6 bases between. CDR3 length equals 13 residues. Per germline, CDR1 LNHNV and CDR2 YYDKDF (reference sequence). The CDR3 DNA is TGTGCCACCAGCAGGGACACCCAAGAGACCCAGTACTTC. Residues: CATSRDTQETQYF.

V and J are TRBV28 and TRBJ2-5, with D possibly matching TRBD2 (6 bases). CDR3 length: 15 residues. Trimming shortened V by 2 bases and J by 4 bases, and 14 bases separated the two germline ends. From germline, CDR1 is MDHEN and CDR2 SYDVKM. CDR3 bases: TGTGCCAGCAGTTTAAGGGGCGGGGATAGAGAGACCCAGTACTTC. It encodes CASSLRGGDRETQYF.

The chain has TRBV5-1 and TRBJ2-1, with a tentative D call TRBD2 (6 bases). The length of the CDR3 is 16 residues. CDR1 is SGHRS and CDR2 is YFSETQ in the germline V gene. Trimming removed 4 bases from V and 0 bases from J, with 14 bases in between. For the CDR3, the DNA is TGCGCCAGCAGCCCGGAGGGGTCAAGCTCCTACAATGAGCAGTTCTTC. Its translation: CASSPEGSSSYNEQFF.

The chain links TRBV25-1 to TRBJ2-1; 8 bases agree with TRBD1. The CDR3 has 17 residues. CDR1 is MGHDK, CDR2 SYGVNS, per germline. V lost 2 bases, J lost 1 base, and 7 bases stayed unmatched. CDR3 residues: CASSEVHRGASYNEQFF. The CDR3 DNA is TGTGCCAGCAGTGAAGTACACAGGGGGGCTTCCTACAATGAGCAGTTCTTC.

This clone was counted a few times. J is TRBJ1-1 and V is TRBV7-9; 8 bases line up with TRBD1. This CDR3 is built from 14 residues. J lost 4 bases, V lost 4 bases, and 5 bases had no gene match. The germline CDR1 and CDR2 sequences are SEHNR and FQNEAQ (reference sequence). CDR3 loop: CASSSRQGRTEAFF. The CDR3 DNA sequence: TGTGCCAGCAGCTCGAGACAGGGGCGCACTGAAGCTTTCTTT.

The V call is TRBV7-2, the J call TRBJ1-1; 9 bases are a match to TRBD1. The germline V gene encodes CDR1 SGHTA and CDR2 FQGNSA. Trimming at V came to 1 base and at J to 8 bases, leaving 2 bases not matched to a gene. This CDR3 contains 13 residues. CDR3 sequence reads: CASSLVDRGEAFF. Here the CDR3 DNA reads TGTGCCAGCAGCTTAGTGGACAGGGGAGAAGCTTTCTTT.

This clone came up a few times. This chain uses TRBV5-1 with TRBJ1-3, with a possible D match to TRBD1 (6 bases). Germline CDR1 SGHRS, CDR2 YFSETQ. V shed 2 bases and J shed 4 bases, with 16 bases lying between them. The length of the CDR3 is 16 residues. The CDR3 bases are TGCGCCAGCAGCTTAGAACAGGGACTACGAGGAAACACCATATATTTT. This encodes CASSLEQGLRGNTIYF.

This clone came up a few times. The chain is built from TRBV2 and TRBJ2-7; 9 bases map to TRBD2. The germline V gene has CDR1 SNHLY and CDR2 FYNNEI. The CDR3 is made up of 16 amino acids. The junction had 15 bases not matched to a gene; V was cut back by 5 bases and J by 7 bases. The CDR3 coding sequence is TGTGCCAGCAGTATTCTAGGGACTAGCCGGGAGAATGAGCAGTACTTC. Residues: CASSILGTSRENEQYF.

The chain combines TRBV7-9 with TRBJ2-3; no definite D call. The CDR3 sequence is 14 residues long. From germline, CDR1 is SEHNR and CDR2 FQNEAQ (reference sequence). V was cut by 4 bases and J by 2 bases, with 10 bases left in between. The DNA of the CDR3 is TGTGCCAGCAGCTCACCCGGAGACACAGATACGCAGTATTTT. It specifies CASSSPGDTDTQYF.

This clone showed up just once. The chain is built from TRBV27 and TRBJ2-7; 10 bases line up with TRBD2. J was trimmed by 2 bases and V by 6 bases; bases with no gene match: 7. Germline CDR1 reads MNHEY; CDR2 reads SMNVEV (reference sequence). CDR3 length: 15 residues. CDR3 sequence: CASRQPGTSAYEQYF. CDR3 nucleotide sequence: TGTGCCAGCAGGCAACCCGGGACTAGCGCCTACGAGCAGTACTTC.

The genes are TRBV5-4 and TRBJ1-2; maybe TRBD1 (5 bases). The CDR3 consists of 14 residues. The ends were cut back, 6 bases at V and 6 bases at J, with 18 bases in the middle. In germline, CDR1 is SGHNT, CDR2 YYREEE (reference sequence). The CDR3: CASTFRARGDGYTF. Written as DNA, the CDR3 is TGTGCCAGCACCTTCCGAGCGCGGGGCGATGGCTACACCTTC.

The genes are TRBV28 and TRBJ2-5; no clear D. Trimming left V 2 bases short and J 9 bases short, with 7 bases between. The CDR3 extends over 11 amino acids. From germline, CDR1 is MDHEN and CDR2 SYDVKM. CDR3 in DNA: TGTGCCAGCAGTTTAGAGCAAGCCCAGTACTTC. Its protein is CASSLEQAQYF.

This chain connects TRBV19 to TRBJ2-1; 10 nucleotides line up with TRBD2. The germline V gene has CDR1 LNHDA and CDR2 SQIVND (reference sequence). This CDR3 has 17 amino acids. V trimming: 1 base; J trimming: 7 bases; junction bases outside the gene matches: 10. The CDR3 DNA sequence: TGTGCCAGTAGTATAGCGGGCTTGGGACTAGCGATGAATGAGCAGTTCTTC. This codes for CASSIAGLGLAMNEQFF.

This chain uses TRBV5-1 with TRBJ2-5, with D perhaps TRBD1 (6 bases). The J call is uncertain, as TRBJ2-7 better fits the DNA end. The CDR3 has 15 amino acids. Germline V lookup: CDR1 SGHRS, CDR2 YFSETQ. In nucleotides, the CDR3 is TGCGCCAGCAGCTGGTCCGGAGGACAGAACTACGAGCAGTACTTC. Translation: CASSWSGGQNYEQYF.

V usage is TRBV7-9 and J usage is TRBJ2-1, with 9 bases fitting TRBD2. The V gene end was trimmed by 0 bases and the J gene end by 10 bases; junction bases not matched to a gene: 1. This CDR3 contains 13 residues. Germline loops: CDR1 SEHNR, CDR2 FQNEAQ (reference sequence). This chain's CDR3 is CASSLALAGEQFF. CDR3 DNA sequence: TGTGCCAGCAGCTTAGCTCTAGCGGGGGAGCAGTTCTTC.